These 25 T cell receptor beta chains originate from one sample sequenced in a study of STAT5B mutations in CD4+ large granular lymphocyte leukemia. Assay: immunoSEQ multiplex PCR; the TCRdb copy retains only in-frame clones and omits some. The sample gives approximately 30,000 clones, around four fifths of which show up once; about 2% is in the top ten. What was sequenced was CD4+ T cells from blood buffy coats. The receptors were gathered from a human donor in good health.

This clone was seen more than once but under ten times. The V gene is TRBV30, the J gene TRBJ2-1, with 14 bases matching TRBD2. V lost 3 bases, J lost 9 bases, and 16 bases stayed unmatched. The CDR3 runs to 18 residues. Germline lookup yields CDR1 GTSNPN and CDR2 SVGIG (reference sequence). The CDR3 nucleotides are TGTGCCTGGAGCGGACTACGACTAGCGGGAGGGAGGTCCCGTGAGCAGTTCTTC. Its translation: CAWSGLRLAGGRSREQFF.

J is TRBJ2-5 and V is TRBV7-6; D gene uncertain. V shed 2 bases and J shed 5 bases, with 15 bases lying between them. In germline, CDR1 is SGHVS, CDR2 FNYEAQ. The CDR3 consists of 15 residues. CDR3 loop: CASSLNTVLRETQYF. The CDR3 region has the DNA TGTGCCAGCAGCTTAAACACAGTCCTCAGGGAGACCCAGTACTTC.

The chain joins TRBV14 to TRBJ2-7, with 14 bases aligning to TRBD2. V lost 5 bases to trimming and J lost 4 bases; unmatched junction nucleotides: 1. The V gene's germline CDR1 is SGHDN and CDR2 FVKESK. The length of the CDR3 is 14 residues. The CDR3 loop reads CASSRLAGGYEQYF. DNA of the CDR3: TGTGCCAGCAGCAGACTAGCGGGAGGGTACGAGCAGTACTTC.

The chain couples TRBV19 to TRBJ2-4; 11 bases align to TRBD1. Trimming cost V 0 bases and J 7 bases; bases outside gene matches: 2. The CDR3 loop spans 15 amino acids. Looked up from germline, CDR1 is LNHDA and CDR2 is SQIVND (reference sequence). This CDR3 is CASSIDGTGGNIQYF. The CDR3 DNA follows: TGTGCCAGTAGTATAGATGGGACAGGGGGGAACATTCAGTACTTC.

J is TRBJ2-1 and V is TRBV2; unclear D gene. The CDR3 is 15 residues long. The germline gives CDR1 SNHLY, CDR2 FYNNEI. Trimming took off 8 bases at V and 4 bases at J, with 18 bases between the two ends. The CDR3 DNA is TGTGCCAGCCCTACTGACTCCCTCGGATACAATGAGCAGTTCTTC. Its protein is CASPTDSLGYNEQFF.

DNA for the CDR3: TGTGCCAGCAGCTTAGTGTCGGGCGTTGAAGCTTTCTTT. Its translation is CASSLVSGVEAFF. The chain employs TRBV7-6 and TRBJ1-1, with unresolved D. Trimming stripped 1 base from V and 7 bases from J, with 10 bases between. This CDR3 is 13 amino acids long. CDR1 and CDR2 (germline): SGHVS, FNYEAQ.

The genes are TRBV10-3 and TRBJ2-4; TRBD2 agrees at 8 bases. The CDR3 length is 15 residues. Germline assignment: CDR1 ENHRY and CDR2 SYGVKD. Trimming removed 11 bases from V and 3 bases from J; junction bases left unmatched: 12. This CDR3 is CASKGTRAGKNIQYF. In DNA form, the CDR3 reads TGTGCCTCCAAGGGGACTAGAGCTGGCAAAAACATTCAGTACTTC.

CDR3 coding DNA: TGTGCCAGCTCACCAGCGGACAGGGCCCATGGCTACACCTTC. Translating it yields CASSPADRAHGYTF. This sequence joins TRBV18 and TRBJ1-2, with 8 positions matching TRBD1. Germline V gives CDR1 KGHSH, CDR2 LQKENI. Trimming took 2 bases from V and 6 from J; bases not matched to a gene: 5. This CDR3 comprises 14 residues.

The rearrangement uses TRBV6-4 and TRBJ2-3; D perhaps matches TRBD2 (6 bases). Trimming cost V 5 bases and J 2 bases, with 14 bases left between them. From germline, CDR1 is MRHNA and CDR2 SNTAGT. The CDR3 runs 15 residues. The CDR3 region has the DNA TGTGCCAGCAGTCCGGGGGTGACTGACACAGATACGCAGTATTTT. It codes for CASSPGVTDTDTQYF.

The chain combines TRBV19 with TRBJ1-2; 7 bases are a match to TRBD1. Germline loops: CDR1 LNHDA, CDR2 SQIVND (reference sequence). The CDR3 is made up of 14 amino acids. The trim removed 6 bases at V and 2 bases at J, leaving 6 bases unmatched. As DNA, the CDR3 is TGTGCCAGTAGCTGGGGACAGTTGAACTATGGCTACACCTTC. Translation: CASSWGQLNYGYTF.

The rearrangement links TRBV15 to TRBJ2-7; 10 nucleotides agree with TRBD1. Unmatched junction bases numbered 8, after V lost 5 bases and J lost 4 bases. Germline lookup yields CDR1 LNHNV and CDR2 YYDKDF (reference sequence). CDR3 length equals 15 residues. The CDR3 reads CATSQRWDRGYEQYF. In DNA, the CDR3 is TGTGCCACCAGCCAGAGATGGGACAGGGGTTACGAGCAGTACTTC.

This chain connects TRBV13 to TRBJ2-6; tentative D call: TRBD2 (6 bases). CDR3 length: 19 amino acids. Germline-derived CDR1 and CDR2 are PRHDT and FYEKMQ (reference sequence). V was trimmed by 0 bases and J by 0 bases, leaving 15 bases between them. The CDR3 DNA sequence: TGTGCCAGCAGCTTAGGGGGACTTTCTCGGCGCTCTGGGGCCAACGTCCTGACTTTC. Amino acid sequence: CASSLGGLSRRSGANVLTF.

In this sample, this clone turned up a few times. The genes are TRBV2 and TRBJ2-7, with 7 bases matching TRBD1. Germline CDR1 reads SNHLY; CDR2 reads FYNNEI. The V gene end was trimmed by 6 bases and the J gene end by 2 bases; junction bases not matched to a gene: 7. The CDR3 length is 14 residues. CDR3 residues: CASRAPGQTYEQYF. Here the CDR3 DNA reads TGTGCCAGCAGGGCCCCGGGACAGACCTACGAGCAGTACTTC. Filled out from reference TRBV2 and TRBJ2-7, the complete variable domain reads EPEVTQTPSHQVTQMGQEVILRCVPISNHLYFYWYRQILGQKVEFLVSFYNNEISEKSEIFDDQFSVERPDGSNFTLKIRSTKLEDSAMYFCASRAPGQTYEQYFGPGTRLTVT.

Only one count was recorded for this clone. This chain uses TRBV29-1 with TRBJ2-2; D tentatively fits TRBD1 or TRBD2 (5 bases each). From germline, CDR1 is SQVTM and CDR2 ANQGSEA. V lost 3 bases to trimming and J lost 4 bases, with 12 bases between them. The CDR3 is 14 residues long. CDR3 sequence reads: CSVDRDGVTGELFF. The CDR3 DNA reads TGCAGCGTTGATAGGGACGGTGTCACCGGGGAGCTGTTTTTT.

Here the CDR3 DNA reads TGTGCCAGCAGCTTGGAGGGTAGTAGGACAGATACGCAGTATTTT. Protein sequence: CASSLEGSRTDTQYF. V and J are TRBV11-2 and TRBJ2-3, with D perhaps TRBD2 (6 bases). Germline V lookup: CDR1 SGHAT, CDR2 FQNNGV. Trimming cost V 3 bases and J 3 bases, with 13 bases left between them. CDR3 length: 15 amino acids.

This clone has a single count. At one end the junction does not follow the germline gene, possibly because of a read error. The chain uses TRBV6-5 and TRBJ2-4, with D possibly matching TRBD1 (6 bases). CDR3 size: 14 residues. Germline CDR1 is MNHEY and CDR2 is SVGAGI. The chain's CDR3 is CASSRTEAINIQYF. The DNA of the CDR3 is TGTGCCAGCAGCCGGACAGAAGCCATAAACATTCAGTACTTC.

J is TRBJ2-5 and V is TRBV2; weak D call: TRBD1 (6 bases). Germline CDR1 and CDR2: SNHLY and FYNNEI. Trimming stripped 6 bases from V and 0 bases from J, with 11 bases between. CDR3 length equals 14 residues. As DNA, the CDR3 is TGTGCCAGCAGCGCCGGGACACACCAAGAGACCCAGTACTTC. Amino acid sequence: CASSAGTHQETQYF.

CDR3 amino acids: CASSLPPSSYEQYF. Written as DNA, the CDR3 is TGTGCCAGCAGTTTACCCCCATCCTCCTACGAGCAGTACTTC. This chain joins TRBV28 and TRBJ2-7; D uncertain. V was shortened by 2 bases and J by 0 bases, with 8 bases between the two germline ends. This CDR3 spans 14 amino acids. CDR1 and CDR2 (germline): MDHEN, SYDVKM. The variable domain in full, with the rest retrieved from reference TRBV28 and TRBJ2-7, is DVKVTQSSRYLVKRTGEKVFLECVQDMDHENMFWYRQDPGLGLRLIYFSYDVKMKEKGDIPEGYSVSREKKERFSLILESASTNQTSMYLCASSLPPSSYEQYFGPGTRLTVT.

The V gene is TRBV19, the J gene TRBJ2-5, with D unresolved. The CDR3 consists of 13 residues. Germline V lookup: CDR1 LNHDA, CDR2 SQIVND (reference sequence). V shed 4 bases and J shed 7 bases, with 13 bases lying between them. The CDR3 DNA reads TGTGCCAGTAGTAGTGGGGTAGTAGGGACCCAGTACTTC. Encoded protein: CASSSGVVGTQYF.

The rearrangement uses TRBV5-4 and TRBJ2-5, with D perhaps TRBD1 (5 bases). Germline loops: CDR1 SGHNT, CDR2 YYREEE (reference sequence). Trimming left V 4 bases short and J 2 bases short, with 15 bases between. This CDR3 is 15 amino acids long. CDR3: CASSALRARQETQYF. As DNA, the CDR3 is TGTGCCAGCAGCGCCCTCAGGGCGCGACAAGAGACCCAGTACTTC.

The chain combines TRBV9 with TRBJ1-1; possible D gene TRBD1, 5 bases. Germline CDR1 is SGDLS and CDR2 is YYNGEE. The ends were cut back, 4 bases at V and 5 bases at J, with 21 bases in the middle. The CDR3 loop spans 16 amino acids. This CDR3 reads CASSSSGTGLRTEAFF. The CDR3 DNA follows: TGTGCCAGCAGCTCCTCCGGGACTGGCCTCAGAACTGAAGCTTTCTTT. Looking up the rest from reference TRBV9 and TRBJ1-1 gives the full variable domain: DSGVTQTPKHLITATGQRVTLRCSPRSGDLSVYWYQQSLDQGLQFLIQYYNGEERAKGNILERFSAQQFPDLHSELNLSSLELGDSALYFCASSSSGTGLRTEAFFGQGTRLTVV.

This clone has more than one count but fewer than ten. As DNA, the CDR3 is TGTGCCAGCAGGGAATTAGACAGCTACGAGCAGTACTTC. This gives the protein CASRELDSYEQYF. The V gene is TRBV2, the J gene TRBJ2-7; D may be TRBD1 (5 bases). This CDR3 region has 13 residues. Between the trimmed V and J ends, which lost 6 bases and 3 bases, there was a span of 12 bases. CDR1 and CDR2 from the germline V gene are SNHLY and FYNNEI.

V gene TRBV5-1 combines with J gene TRBJ1-5; possible D gene TRBD1, 5 bases. Germline values: CDR1 SGHRS, CDR2 YFSETQ. The CDR3 has 13 amino acids. The V end was cut by 4 bases, the J end by 9 bases, with 14 bases between. CDR3 amino acids: CASSPDGAGPQHF. The CDR3 nucleotides read TGCGCCAGCAGCCCGGACGGGGCTGGGCCCCAGCATTTT.

This rearrangement joins TRBV7-2 to TRBJ2-3, with D possibly matching TRBD2 (5 bases). Trimming shortened V by 6 bases and J by 3 bases, and 7 bases separated the two germline ends. Looked up from germline, CDR1 is SGHTA and CDR2 is FQGNSA. There are 12 residues in the CDR3. Here the CDR3 DNA reads TGTGCCAGCAGACTAGAGACAGATACGCAGTATTTT. This gives the protein CASRLETDTQYF.

V and J are TRBV7-8 and TRBJ2-2, with a tentative D call TRBD2 (5 bases). The CDR3 loop spans 14 amino acids. Germline-derived CDR1 and CDR2 are SGHVS and FQNEAQ. V lost 2 bases, J lost 5 bases, and 9 bases lay in between. The CDR3 DNA reads as TGTGCCAGCAGCTTACGGGAAGGAACCGGGGAGCTGTTTTTT. Protein: CASSLREGTGELFF.